Listed below are T cell receptor beta chains from one sample, sequenced in a study of T cell changes during pregnancy in multiple sclerosis. Method: immunoSEQ multiplex PCR; TCRdb's copy keeps in-frame clones and lacks some. The sample has about 89,000 clones, roughly 94% seen once. The input for sequencing was peripheral blood, taken in the third trimester of pregnancy. All receptors derive from a female donor with multiple sclerosis, enrolled in a pregnancy study. Both conserved end residues are part of each CDR3.

j_gene	v_gene	CDR3aa
TRBJ1-1	TRBV5-1	CASSLEGQGAMNTEAFF
TRBJ2-7	TRBV10-3	CAILPTGVYEQYF
TRBJ2-1	TRBV7-8	CASSWGQGVNEQFF
TRBJ1-5	TRBV28	CASSFVSGFLGNQPQHF
TRBJ2-5	TRBV19	CASRTGEFETQYF
TRBJ2-2	TRBV19	CASLPLDSNTGELFF
TRBJ2-7	TRBV19	CATQQGGGQYF
TRBJ1-3	TRBV7-8	CASSLVAISSGNTIYF
TRBJ2-2	TRBV6-6	CATLDRKLFF
TRBJ2-1	TRBV27	CASRGLAAYNEQFF
TRBJ1-1	TRBV19	CASTKGQGRGRTEAFF